These 13 T cell receptor beta chains were sequenced from one sample in a study of cytotoxic CD8 clonotypes in ibrutinib-treated CLL. Only in-frame clones appear in the TCRdb table, and some are missing; sequencing was by immunoSEQ multiplex PCR. Of tens of thousands of clones listed, roughly two thirds are singletons. Sequenced material: PBMCs, taken after 12 months of ibrutinib treatment. Source of these receptors: a human donor with chronic lymphocytic leukemia.

To note about this clone: Distinct nucleotide sequences in the sample also encode this CDR3. The V and J genes are TRBV5-6 and TRBJ2-7; maybe TRBD2 (6 bases). In germline, CDR1 is SGHDT, CDR2 YYEEEE. V lost 5 bases, J lost 4 bases, and 16 bases lay in between. The CDR3 consists of 14 residues. Here the CDR3 DNA reads TGTGCCAGCAGTTTTCCGGGACTTGCTTACGAGCAGTACTTC. Protein: CASSFPGLAYEQYF.

The V call is TRBV19, the J call TRBJ2-7, with D perhaps TRBD1 or TRBD2 (5 bases each). The CDR3 is 15 residues long. CDR1 and CDR2 from the germline V gene are LNHDA and SQIVND (reference sequence). V lost 6 bases and J lost 2, with 17 bases in between. The CDR3 region is CASSISPGPPYEQYF. DNA for the CDR3: TGTGCCAGTAGCATCTCTCCGGGACCCCCCTACGAGCAGTACTTC.

The CDR3 coding sequence is TGCGCCAGCAGCCATCCGTATGAGGGTGGTGAAAAACTGTTTTTT. Protein sequence: CASSHPYEGGEKLFF. This rearrangement joins TRBV4-3 to TRBJ1-4; D is unclear. CDR1 LGHNA and CDR2 YSLEER come from the germline V gene. Trimming took 3 bases from V and 7 from J, leaving 15 bases between them. The length of the CDR3 is 15 residues.

This chain uses TRBV30 with TRBJ1-4, with 8 bases fitting TRBD1. V gave up 6 bases and J gave up 7 bases; unmatched junction bases: 10. CDR1 and CDR2 (germline): GTSNPN, SVGIG (reference sequence). This CDR3 is built from 14 residues. The CDR3 region is CACKGTGGSEKLFF. The CDR3 DNA sequence: TGTGCCTGCAAGGGGACAGGCGGTTCTGAAAAACTGTTTTTT.

The chain uses TRBV5-1 and TRBJ1-3, with D possibly matching TRBD1 (6 bases). This CDR3 is built from 17 residues. V was shortened by 2 bases and J by 0 bases, with 15 bases between the two germline ends. Germline V gene sequence: CDR1 SGHRS, CDR2 YFSETQ. The CDR3 spells CASSFSGTLSSGNTIYF. CDR3 coding DNA: TGCGCCAGCAGCTTTTCCGGGACATTGTCCTCTGGAAACACCATATATTTT.

The chain joins TRBV27 to TRBJ2-3, with D possibly TRBD2 on 5 matching bases. The V gene's germline CDR1 is MNHEY and CDR2 SMNVEV (reference sequence). Between the trimmed V and J ends, which lost 2 bases and 7 bases, there was a span of 10 bases. The CDR3 extends over 13 amino acids. The CDR3 loop is CASSLGREYTQYF. For the CDR3, the DNA is TGTGCCAGCAGTTTAGGTCGGGAATATACGCAGTATTTT.

The chain couples TRBV28 to TRBJ1-1; D unresolved. V lost 2 bases, J lost 7 bases, and 8 bases lay in between. CDR1 is MDHEN and CDR2 is SYDVKM in the germline V gene. The CDR3 is 12 residues long. The CDR3 here is CASSLSRGEAFF. As DNA, the CDR3 is TGTGCCAGCAGTTTAAGTCGCGGTGAAGCTTTCTTT.

CDR3: CASRGAGTDTQYF. CDR3 nucleotide sequence: TGTGCCAGCAGGGGGGCCGGCACAGATACGCAGTATTTT. The chain employs TRBV7-2 and TRBJ2-3; D might be TRBD1 (6 bases). Trimming took 6 bases from V and 1 from J, leaving 8 bases between them. The germline V gene encodes CDR1 SGHTA and CDR2 FQGNSA. CDR3 length: 13 amino acids.

The rearrangement links TRBV4-1 to TRBJ2-1, with a tentative D call TRBD1 (5 bases). The V gene's germline CDR1 is MGHRA and CDR2 YSYEKL. The V end lost 1 base, the J end lost 6 bases, and 10 bases lay between the germline ends. The CDR3 is 14 residues long. CDR3 amino acids: CASSQVQGGNEQFF. The CDR3 DNA reads as TGCGCCAGCAGCCAAGTTCAGGGTGGCAATGAGCAGTTCTTC.

The chain uses TRBV7-3 and TRBJ2-3, with D unclear. CDR1 and CDR2 (germline): SGHTA, FQGTGA. The V and J ends lost 3 bases and 2 bases respectively, with 6 bases between them. This CDR3 region has 13 residues. DNA of the CDR3: TGTGCCAGCAGCTTTCTTTCCACAGATACGCAGTATTTT. Translated, it gives CASSFLSTDTQYF.

The genes are TRBV15 and TRBJ1-3; D is possibly TRBD1 (5 bases). CDR1 is LNHNV and CDR2 is YYDKDF in the germline V gene (reference sequence). The ends were cut back, 0 bases at V and 0 bases at J, with 9 bases in the middle. There are 16 residues in the CDR3. The chain's CDR3 is CATSRDPGSSGNTIYF. CDR3 nucleotides: TGTGCCACCAGCAGAGATCCAGGGAGCTCTGGAAACACCATATATTTT. Together with reference TRBV15 and TRBJ1-3, the CDR3 gives the full variable domain: DAMVIQNPRYQVTQFGKPVTLSCSQTLNHNVMYWYQQKSSQAPKLLFHYYDKDFNNEADTPDNFQSRRPNTSFCFLDIRSPGLGDTAMYLCATSRDPGSSGNTIYFGEGSWLTVV.

The chain carries TRBV30 and TRBJ2-1, with 10 bases lining up with TRBD2. The V segment lost 3 bases and the J segment 4 bases; nucleotides outside the gene matches: 6. Germline lookup yields CDR1 GTSNPN and CDR2 SVGIG (reference sequence). The length of the CDR3 is 15 residues. The DNA of the CDR3 is TGTGCCTGGAGGAAGCAAGCGGGAGGGTACAATGAGCAGTTCTTC. It translates to CAWRKQAGGYNEQFF.

The chain couples TRBV27 to TRBJ2-5, with 11 bases matching TRBD1. The germline CDR1 and CDR2 sequences are MNHEY and SMNVEV (reference sequence). Trimming at V came to 6 bases and at J to 5 bases, leaving 5 bases not matched to a gene. The CDR3 has 14 amino acids. The CDR3 coding sequence is TGTGCCAGCAGCTGGGACAGGGGGATGGAGACCCAGTACTTC. This translates into CASSWDRGMETQYF.